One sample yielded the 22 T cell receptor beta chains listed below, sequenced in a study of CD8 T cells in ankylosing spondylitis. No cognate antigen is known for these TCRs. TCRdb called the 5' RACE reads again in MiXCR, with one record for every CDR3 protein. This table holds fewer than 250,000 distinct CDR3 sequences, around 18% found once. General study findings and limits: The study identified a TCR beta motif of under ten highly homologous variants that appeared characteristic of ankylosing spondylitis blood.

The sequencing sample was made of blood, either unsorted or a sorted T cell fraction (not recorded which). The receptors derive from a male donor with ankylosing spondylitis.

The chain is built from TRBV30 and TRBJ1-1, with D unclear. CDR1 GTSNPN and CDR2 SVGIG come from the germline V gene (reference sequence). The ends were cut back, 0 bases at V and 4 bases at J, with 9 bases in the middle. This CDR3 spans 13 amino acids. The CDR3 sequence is CAWSVNPGTEAFF. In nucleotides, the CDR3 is TGTGCCTGGAGTGTGAACCCGGGCACTGAAGCTTTCTTT.

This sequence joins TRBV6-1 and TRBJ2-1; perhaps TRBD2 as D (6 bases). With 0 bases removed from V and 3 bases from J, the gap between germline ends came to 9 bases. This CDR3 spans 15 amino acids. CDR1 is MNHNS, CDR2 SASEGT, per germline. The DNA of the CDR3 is TGTGCCAGCAGTGAAGCTGGGGGGAACTACAATGAGCAGTTCTTC. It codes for CASSEAGGNYNEQFF.

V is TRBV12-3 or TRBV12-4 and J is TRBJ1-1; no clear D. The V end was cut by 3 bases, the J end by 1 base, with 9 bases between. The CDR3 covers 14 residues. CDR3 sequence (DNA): TGTGCCAGCAGTTTGAGGAATTCGAACACTGAAGCTTTCTTT. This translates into CASSLRNSNTEAFF.

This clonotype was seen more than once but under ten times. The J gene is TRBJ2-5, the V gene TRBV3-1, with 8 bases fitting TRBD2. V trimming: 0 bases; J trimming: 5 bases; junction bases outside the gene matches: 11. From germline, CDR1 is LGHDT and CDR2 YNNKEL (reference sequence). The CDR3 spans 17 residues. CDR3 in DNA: TGTGCCAGCAGCCAAGATATAGTCCCTAGCGGGTGGGAGACCCAGTACTTC. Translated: CASSQDIVPSGWETQYF.

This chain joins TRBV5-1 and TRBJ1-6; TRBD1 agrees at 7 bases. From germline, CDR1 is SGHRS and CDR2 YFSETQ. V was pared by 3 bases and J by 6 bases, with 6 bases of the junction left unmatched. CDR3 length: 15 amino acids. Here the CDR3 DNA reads TGCGCCAGCAGCTACTCGACAGGGAGTAATTCACCCCTCCACTTT. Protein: CASSYSTGSNSPLHF.

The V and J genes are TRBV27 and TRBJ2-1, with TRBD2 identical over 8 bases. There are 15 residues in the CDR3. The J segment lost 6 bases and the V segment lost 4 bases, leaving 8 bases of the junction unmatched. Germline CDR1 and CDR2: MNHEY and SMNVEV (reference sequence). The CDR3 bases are TGTGCCAGCAGTTATAGCGGGATTAGTTCCAATGAGCAGTTCTTC. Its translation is CASSYSGISSNEQFF.

The CDR3: CASSRGLAGDTQYF. The CDR3 DNA follows: TGTGCCAGCAGCCGCGGACTAGCAGGAGATACGCAGTATTTT. The chain carries TRBV3-1 and TRBJ2-3; 8 bases fit TRBD2. The CDR3 spans 14 residues. J lost 5 bases, V lost 4 bases, and 5 bases had no gene match. Looked up from germline, CDR1 is LGHDT and CDR2 is YNNKEL (reference sequence).

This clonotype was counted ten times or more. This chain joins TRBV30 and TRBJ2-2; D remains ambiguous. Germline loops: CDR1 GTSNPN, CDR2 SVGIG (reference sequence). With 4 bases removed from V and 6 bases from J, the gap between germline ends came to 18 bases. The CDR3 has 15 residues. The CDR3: CAWKGRAIESGELFF. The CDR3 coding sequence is TGTGCCTGGAAAGGCCGGGCCATCGAATCCGGGGAGCTGTTTTTT.

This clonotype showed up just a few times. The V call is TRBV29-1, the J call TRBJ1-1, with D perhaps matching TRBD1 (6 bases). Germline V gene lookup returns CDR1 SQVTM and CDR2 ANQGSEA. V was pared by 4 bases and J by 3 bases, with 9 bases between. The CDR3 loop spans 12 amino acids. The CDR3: CSVGQGYTEAFF. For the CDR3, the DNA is TGCAGCGTTGGGCAGGGGTACACTGAAGCTTTCTTT.

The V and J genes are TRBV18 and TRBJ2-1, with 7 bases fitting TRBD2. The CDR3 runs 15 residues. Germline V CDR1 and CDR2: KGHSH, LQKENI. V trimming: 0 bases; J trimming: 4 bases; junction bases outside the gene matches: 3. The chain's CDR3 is CASSPPLARYNEQFF. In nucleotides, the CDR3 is TGTGCCAGCTCACCACCACTAGCGCGTTACAATGAGCAGTTCTTC.

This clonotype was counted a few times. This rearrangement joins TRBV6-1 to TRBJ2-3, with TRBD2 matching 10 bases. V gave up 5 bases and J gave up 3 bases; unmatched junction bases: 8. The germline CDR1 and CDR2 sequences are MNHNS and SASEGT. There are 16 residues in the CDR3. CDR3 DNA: TGTGCCAGCAGTAGCCAGGAGCGGGGGGGTACAGATACGCAGTATTTT. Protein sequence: CASSSQERGGTDTQYF.

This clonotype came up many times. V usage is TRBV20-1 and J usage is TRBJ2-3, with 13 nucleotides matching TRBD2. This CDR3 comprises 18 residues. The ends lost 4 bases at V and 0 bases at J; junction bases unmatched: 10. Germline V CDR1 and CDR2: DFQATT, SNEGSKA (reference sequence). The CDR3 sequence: CSAIGLAGESFSTDTQYF. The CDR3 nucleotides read TGCAGTGCTATAGGACTAGCGGGGGAGTCGTTTAGCACAGATACGCAGTATTTT.

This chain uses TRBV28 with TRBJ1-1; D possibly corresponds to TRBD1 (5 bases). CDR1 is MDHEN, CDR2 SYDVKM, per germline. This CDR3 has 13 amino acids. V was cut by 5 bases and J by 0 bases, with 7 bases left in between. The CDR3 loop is CASSDRLNTEAFF. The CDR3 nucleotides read TGTGCCAGCAGTGACAGACTGAACACTGAAGCTTTCTTT. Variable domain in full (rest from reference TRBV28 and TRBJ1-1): DVKVTQSSRYLVKRTGEKVFLECVQDMDHENMFWYRQDPGLGLRLIYFSYDVKMKEKGDIPEGYSVSREKKERFSLILESASTNQTSMYLCASSDRLNTEAFFGQGTRLTVV.

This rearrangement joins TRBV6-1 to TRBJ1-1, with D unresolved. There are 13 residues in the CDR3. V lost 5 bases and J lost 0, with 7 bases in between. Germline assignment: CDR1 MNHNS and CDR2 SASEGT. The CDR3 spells CASSQTVNTEAFF. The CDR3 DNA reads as TGTGCCAGCAGTCAGACGGTGAACACTGAAGCTTTCTTT.

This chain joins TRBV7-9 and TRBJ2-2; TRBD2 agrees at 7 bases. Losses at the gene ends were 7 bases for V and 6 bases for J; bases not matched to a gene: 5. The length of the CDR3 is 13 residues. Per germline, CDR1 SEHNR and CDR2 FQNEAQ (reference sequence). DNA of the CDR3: TGTGCCAGCAACATACTAGCGTCCGGGGAGCTGTTTTTT. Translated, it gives CASNILASGELFF.

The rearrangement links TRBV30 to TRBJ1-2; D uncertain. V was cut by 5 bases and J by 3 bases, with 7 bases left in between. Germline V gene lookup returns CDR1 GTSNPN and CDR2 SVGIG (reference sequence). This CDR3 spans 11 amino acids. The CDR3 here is CAWEEDYGYTF. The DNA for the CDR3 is TGTGCCTGGGAGGAGGACTATGGCTACACCTTC.

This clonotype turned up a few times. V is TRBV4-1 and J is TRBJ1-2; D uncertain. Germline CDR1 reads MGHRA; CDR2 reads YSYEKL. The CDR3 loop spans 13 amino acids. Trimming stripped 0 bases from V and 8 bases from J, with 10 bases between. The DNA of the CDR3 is TGCGCCAGCAGCCAAGAAGTGAGAATGGGCTACACCTTC. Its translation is CASSQEVRMGYTF.

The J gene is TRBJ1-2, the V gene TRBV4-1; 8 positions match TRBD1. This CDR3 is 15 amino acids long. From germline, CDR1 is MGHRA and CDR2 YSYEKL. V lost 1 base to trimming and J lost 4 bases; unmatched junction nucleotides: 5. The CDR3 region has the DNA TGCGCCAGCAGCCAAGGGACAGGGATAGTCTATGGCTACACCTTC. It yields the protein CASSQGTGIVYGYTF.

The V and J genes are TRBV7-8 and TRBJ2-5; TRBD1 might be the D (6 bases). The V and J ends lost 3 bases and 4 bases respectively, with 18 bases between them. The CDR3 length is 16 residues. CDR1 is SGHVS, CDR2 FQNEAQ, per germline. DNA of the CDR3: TGTGCCAGCAGCTTGGACCCGACAGGACGAGGAGAGACCCAGTACTTC. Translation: CASSLDPTGRGETQYF.

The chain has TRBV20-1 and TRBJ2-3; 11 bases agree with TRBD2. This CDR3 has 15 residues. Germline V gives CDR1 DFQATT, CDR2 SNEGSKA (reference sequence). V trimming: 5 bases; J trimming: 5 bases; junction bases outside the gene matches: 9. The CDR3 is CSAADLAGGRDTQYF. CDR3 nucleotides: TGCAGTGCTGCCGATCTAGCGGGGGGAAGAGATACGCAGTATTTT.

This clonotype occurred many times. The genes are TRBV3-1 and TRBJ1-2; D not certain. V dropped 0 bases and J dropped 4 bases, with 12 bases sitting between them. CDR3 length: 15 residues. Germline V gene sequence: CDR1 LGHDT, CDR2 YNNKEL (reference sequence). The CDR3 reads CASSQDNTAFYGYTF. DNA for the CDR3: TGTGCCAGCAGCCAAGATAACACAGCCTTCTATGGCTACACCTTC.

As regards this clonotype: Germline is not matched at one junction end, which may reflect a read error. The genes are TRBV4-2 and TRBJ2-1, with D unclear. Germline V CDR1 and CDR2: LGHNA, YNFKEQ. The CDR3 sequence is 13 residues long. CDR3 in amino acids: CASTTTSHNEQFF. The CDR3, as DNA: TGTGCCAGCACCACCACCTCCCACAATGAGCAGTTCTTC.